Below, 23 T cell receptor beta chains from the same sample are listed, as sequenced in a study of blood T cell repertoires in COVID-19. TCRdb's table, derived via immunoSEQ multiplex PCR, lists solely in-frame clones and lacks some. The table lists more than 15,000 clones, over 75% of them singletons. Sequenced material: peripheral blood. The origin of the receptors is a man aged 35-49 years with active COVID-19.

This sequence joins TRBV24-1 and TRBJ1-2; the match to TRBD1 covers 9 bases. V trimming: 5 bases; J trimming: 8 bases; junction bases outside the gene matches: 5. From germline, CDR1 is KGHDR and CDR2 SFDVKD. The CDR3 runs to 13 residues. Here the CDR3 reads CATSAGQGWGYTF. The CDR3, as DNA: TGTGCCACCAGTGCGGGACAGGGTTGGGGCTACACCTTC.

The chain carries TRBV27 and TRBJ2-5, with 7 bases lining up with TRBD2. The V gene end was trimmed by 3 bases and the J gene end by 4 bases; junction bases not matched to a gene: 8. The CDR3 is made up of 15 amino acids. Germline V gives CDR1 MNHEY, CDR2 SMNVEV (reference sequence). The CDR3 DNA follows: TGTGCCAGCAGTTTGGCGGGGGACCCCCCAGAGACCCAGTACTTC. Translating it yields CASSLAGDPPETQYF.

This clone was seen a handful of times. The chain uses TRBV6-6 and TRBJ1-1; tentatively, D is TRBD1 (5 bases). The CDR3 is 14 amino acids. Germline lookup yields CDR1 MNHNY and CDR2 SVGAGI (reference sequence). V was trimmed by 2 bases and J by 2 bases, leaving 9 bases between them. CDR3 nucleotide sequence: TGTGCCAGCAGTTACGGGGGGATTAACACTGAAGCTTTCTTT. Amino acids: CASSYGGINTEAFF.

This clone was seen just once. The chain has TRBV10-1 and TRBJ2-3; 11 bases are shared with TRBD2. V dropped 6 bases and J dropped 4; count of bases not matched to a gene: 12. Germline V gives CDR1 WNHNN, CDR2 SYGVQD (reference sequence). CDR3 size: 17 residues. The CDR3 protein is CASSGSLAGVLADTQYF. DNA for the CDR3: TGCGCCAGCAGCGGATCACTAGCGGGAGTTTTGGCAGATACGCAGTATTTT.

V usage is TRBV2 and J usage is TRBJ2-1; TRBD2 agrees at 12 bases. The CDR3 consists of 14 residues. Germline CDR1 is SNHLY and CDR2 is FYNNEI. J lost 8 bases, V lost 7 bases, and 6 bases had no gene match. This chain's CDR3 is CASTGTSGSYEQFF. In DNA, the CDR3 is TGTGCCAGCACCGGGACTAGCGGGTCCTATGAGCAGTTCTTC. Based on the CDR3 plus reference TRBV2 and TRBJ2-1, the full variable domain is EPEVTQTPSHQVTQMGQEVILRCVPISNHLYFYWYRQILGQKVEFLVSFYNNEISEKSEIFDDQFSVERPDGSNFTLKIRSTKLEDSAMYFCASTGTSGSYEQFFGPGTRLTVL.

This clone was detected a few times. The genes are TRBV7-8 and TRBJ1-5; D is perhaps TRBD1 (6 bases). Germline CDR1 is SGHVS and CDR2 is FQNEAQ. V was pared by 1 base and J by 0 bases, with 10 bases between. This CDR3 spans 16 amino acids. The CDR3 protein is CASSLGTVYSNQPQHF. CDR3 DNA: TGTGCCAGCAGCTTAGGGACAGTGTATAGCAATCAGCCCCAGCATTTT.

The V and J genes are TRBV7-8 and TRBJ1-5; D uncertain. CDR1 SGHVS and CDR2 FQNEAQ come from the germline V gene. The CDR3 sequence is 16 residues long. Between the trimmed V and J ends, which lost 5 bases and 0 bases, there was a span of 14 bases. The CDR3 reads CASSPAEAYSNQPQHF. DNA for the CDR3: TGTGCCAGCAGCCCGGCCGAGGCGTATAGCAATCAGCCCCAGCATTTT.

The count of this clone is one. The chain joins TRBV6-6 to TRBJ1-4; D gene uncertain. Germline values: CDR1 MNHNY, CDR2 SVGAGI (reference sequence). Trimming removed 3 bases at V and 8 bases at J, with 10 bases between. The CDR3 runs 13 residues. Written as DNA, the CDR3 is TGTGCCAGCAGTTATCGGGGTCAGGAAAAACTGTTTTTT. This translates into CASSYRGQEKLFF.

The chain joins TRBV20-1 to TRBJ2-5; D is unclear. V lost 3 bases, J lost 2 bases, and 13 bases lay in between. The CDR3 has 14 residues. Germline-derived CDR1 and CDR2 are DFQATT and SNEGSKA (reference sequence). The CDR3 reads CSASSTRSQETQYF. In nucleotides, the CDR3 is TGCAGTGCTAGTTCAACCCGGTCGCAAGAGACCCAGTACTTC.

The chain couples TRBV21-1 to TRBJ2-7; the table assigns TRBD2, which was not confirmed against the DNA. TRBV21-1 counts as a pseudogene. The CDR3 is 16 amino acids. The CDR3 coding sequence is TGTGCCAGCAGCAAGCTACGTGAACTAGCGGGGGACGAGCAGTACTTC. It yields the protein CASSKLRELAGDEQYF.

The CDR3 DNA follows: TGTGCCAGCAGCACCCGGACAGGGGGAACAGATACGCAGTATTTT. It yields the protein CASSTRTGGTDTQYF. The rearrangement uses TRBV3-1 (or the pseudogene TRBV3-2) and TRBJ2-3; 10 nucleotides align to TRBD1. Germline V CDR1 and CDR2: LGHDT, YNNKEL (reference sequence). J was trimmed by 3 bases and V by 5 bases; bases with no gene match: 5. The CDR3 runs to 15 residues.

The rearrangement uses TRBV9 and TRBJ2-7; a possible D gene is TRBD2 (5 bases). The V gene lost 0 bases and the J gene lost 4 bases, with 8 bases spanning the gap. CDR1 and CDR2 (germline): SGDLS, YYNGEE. CDR3 length equals 13 residues. CDR3 protein: CASSVAAGYEQYF. For the CDR3, the DNA is TGTGCCAGCAGCGTAGCGGCGGGTTACGAGCAGTACTTC.

V usage is TRBV5-6 and J usage is TRBJ2-3; no reliable D call. CDR3 length equals 11 residues. Germline loops: CDR1 SGHDT, CDR2 YYEEEE. Trimming shortened V by 1 base and J by 6 bases, and 3 bases separated the two germline ends. The CDR3: CASSLYDTQYF. The CDR3, as DNA: TGTGCCAGCAGCTTGTATGATACGCAGTATTTT.

The chain carries TRBV6-6 and TRBJ1-4; D is unresolved. CDR3 length equals 15 residues. The V end was cut by 8 bases, the J end by 4 bases, with 17 bases between. Germline CDR1 is MNHNY and CDR2 is SVGAGI (reference sequence). Here the CDR3 DNA reads TGTGCCAGCCGTACAGCCCTCATCGATAATGAAAAACTGTTTTTT. It encodes CASRTALIDNEKLFF.

V is TRBV29-1 and J is TRBJ1-3, with D tentatively TRBD1 (5 bases). This CDR3 spans 12 amino acids. CDR1 is SQVTM and CDR2 is ANQGSEA in the germline V gene. CDR3 protein: CSAGTYGNTIYF. The CDR3 nucleotides read TGCAGTGCCGGGACTTATGGAAACACCATATATTTT.

The chain has TRBV2 and TRBJ2-1, with 11 bases fitting TRBD2. Unmatched junction bases numbered 3, after V lost 9 bases and J lost 5 bases. Germline V gene lookup returns CDR1 SNHLY and CDR2 FYNNEI. The CDR3 runs 13 residues. The CDR3 DNA reads as TGTGCCAGAGGACTAGCGGGTAACAATGAGCAGTTCTTC. This sequence encodes CARGLAGNNEQFF.

The gene calls are TRBV6-4 and TRBJ2-1; 7 bases agree with TRBD1. The CDR3 consists of 14 residues. Germline V gives CDR1 MRHNA, CDR2 SNTAGT. Trimming took 7 bases from V and 0 from J; bases not matched to a gene: 3. The CDR3 DNA sequence: TGTGCCAGCAAGGGGGCGAGCTCCTACAATGAGCAGTTCTTC. Encoded protein: CASKGASSYNEQFF.

The chain uses TRBV3-1 (or the pseudogene TRBV3-2) and TRBJ1-2; 9 bases are a match to TRBD1. The CDR3 is made up of 13 amino acids. Germline assignment: CDR1 LGHDT and CDR2 YNNKEL (reference sequence). CDR3 DNA: TGTGCTCCCCTAGGACAGGGGAGGGATGGCTACACCTTC. This sequence encodes CAPLGQGRDGYTF.

DNA of the CDR3: TGCAGCGTTGAAGATCTCGAGCTTAGCGAGGAGACCCAGTACTTC. Amino acid sequence: CSVEDLELSEETQYF. V usage is TRBV29-1 and J usage is TRBJ2-5; maybe TRBD2 (5 bases). This CDR3 is built from 15 residues. Germline CDR1 reads SQVTM; CDR2 reads ANQGSEA. Trimming took 0 bases from V and 5 from J, leaving 16 bases between them.

The chain recombines TRBV2 with TRBJ2-1, with a tentative D call TRBD1 (5 bases). The CDR3 covers 17 residues. With 5 bases removed from V and 5 bases from J, the gap between germline ends came to 22 bases. CDR1 and CDR2 from the germline V gene are SNHLY and FYNNEI. In nucleotides, the CDR3 is TGTGCCAGCAGTCCTTGGACAAGGGTATGGAAAAACAATGAGCAGTTCTTC. Amino acids: CASSPWTRVWKNNEQFF.

V usage is TRBV4-3 and J usage is TRBJ2-3, with D possibly being TRBD1 (6 bases). Germline assignment: CDR1 LGHNA and CDR2 YSLEER. The CDR3 extends over 17 amino acids. The V and J ends lost 0 bases and 0 bases respectively, with 13 bases between them. CDR3 in amino acids: CASSQDGQSTSTDTQYF. CDR3 DNA: TGCGCCAGCAGCCAAGATGGACAGTCTACTAGCACAGATACGCAGTATTTT.

This clone was counted once. The CDR3 sequence is CASSLSVRHEQYF. The CDR3 DNA sequence: TGTGCCAGCAGTTTATCGGTGCGCCACGAGCAGTACTTC. This chain joins TRBV27 and TRBJ2-7; D call uncertain. Germline V lookup: CDR1 MNHEY, CDR2 SMNVEV (reference sequence). Trimming removed 0 bases from V and 5 bases from J, with 8 bases in between. The CDR3 is made up of 13 amino acids.

This clone was recorded once. The chain employs TRBV5-1 and TRBJ2-2; 9 bases line up with TRBD2. The CDR3 length is 14 residues. J gave up 5 bases and V 3 bases, and 2 bases lay outside the gene matches. Germline V lookup: CDR1 SGHRS, CDR2 YFSETQ. The CDR3 here is CASSWGLATGELFF. As DNA, the CDR3 is TGCGCCAGCAGCTGGGGACTAGCTACCGGGGAGCTGTTTTTT.